A single sample gave rise to the 25 T cell receptor beta chains below, sequenced in a study of T cells after posttransplantation cyclophosphamide. The table came from immunoSEQ multiplex PCR; TCRdb's copy has only in-frame clones and leaves some out. The table has about 52,000 clones, 85% to 95% seen once. The sample taken for sequencing was PBMCs. Receptor source: a woman aged 30 to 39 in good health and a related stem cell transplant donor.

CDR3 sequence: CATADRASSYEQYF. The CDR3 nucleotides read TGTGCCACCGCGGACAGGGCGAGCTCCTACGAGCAGTACTTC. The V gene is TRBV19, the J gene TRBJ2-7; 8 positions match TRBD1. The CDR3 is 14 residues long. CDR1 LNHDA and CDR2 SQIVND come from the germline V gene (reference sequence). V trimming: 10 bases; J trimming: 0 bases; junction bases outside the gene matches: 8.

The gene calls are TRBV19 and TRBJ1-6, with D unresolved. The CDR3 runs 13 residues. V lost 7 bases to trimming and J lost 7 bases, with 11 bases between them. The V gene's germline CDR1 is LNHDA and CDR2 SQIVND (reference sequence). The CDR3 DNA reads as TGTGCCAGTAAAACGAGCGGAAATTCACCCCTCCACTTT. It yields the protein CASKTSGNSPLHF.

This clone was seen more than once but under ten times. This chain joins TRBV4-3 and TRBJ1-2; D is possibly TRBD1 (5 bases). Germline CDR1 and CDR2: LGHNA and YSLEER. The length of the CDR3 is 18 residues. V lost 0 bases to trimming and J lost 2 bases, with 19 bases between them. The CDR3 DNA follows: TGCGCCAGCAGCCAAGATTGGATCCCAGGGTACATGAACTATGGCTACACCTTC. Translation gives CASSQDWIPGYMNYGYTF.

The chain links TRBV19 to TRBJ1-5, with D perhaps matching TRBD1 (5 bases). Between the trimmed V and J ends, which lost 5 bases and 4 bases, there was a span of 12 bases. The CDR3 totals 14 residues. Germline V gives CDR1 LNHDA, CDR2 SQIVND (reference sequence). CDR3 sequence: CASSPGGGNQPQHF. In nucleotides, the CDR3 is TGTGCCAGTAGTCCCGGCGGGGGGAATCAGCCCCAGCATTTT. Variable domain in full (rest from reference TRBV19 and TRBJ1-5): DGGITQSPKYLFRKEGQNVTLSCEQNLNHDAMYWYRQDPGQGLRLIYYSQIVNDFQKGDIAEGYSVSREKKESFPLTVTSAQKNPTAFYLCASSPGGGNQPQHFGDGTRLSIL.

The DNA of the CDR3 is TGTGCCAGCAGCGGCCCCGGGGGTAAGGGCTACACCTTC. Translated: CASSGPGGKGYTF. The chain recombines TRBV7-8 with TRBJ1-2, with a tentative D call TRBD1 (5 bases). CDR3 length equals 13 residues. Trimming took 5 bases from V and 8 from J, leaving 15 bases between them. Germline assignment: CDR1 SGHVS and CDR2 FQNEAQ.

The CDR3 protein is CASSFRTSWQETQYF. The DNA for the CDR3 is TGTGCCAGCAGCTTCCGGACTAGCTGGCAAGAGACCCAGTACTTC. The rearrangement links TRBV9 to TRBJ2-5, with TRBD2 matching over 8 bases. This CDR3 spans 15 amino acids. The V and J ends lost 4 bases and 2 bases, in that order; junction bases with no gene match: 7. The germline CDR1 and CDR2 sequences are SGDLS and YYNGEE.

This sequence joins TRBV5-1 and TRBJ2-1; 13 bases align to TRBD2. J gave up 10 bases and V 2 bases, and 6 bases lay outside the gene matches. Germline V CDR1 and CDR2: SGHRS, YFSETQ. The CDR3 loop spans 15 amino acids. CDR3 DNA: TGCGCCAGCAGCTTTACTAGCGGGGGGGCCGGGGAGCAGTTCTTC. It is translated as CASSFTSGGAGEQFF.

The J gene is TRBJ2-3, the V gene TRBV4-1; unclear D gene. This CDR3 region has 13 residues. Germline V gives CDR1 MGHRA, CDR2 YSYEKL. V shed 8 bases and J shed 7 bases, with 16 bases lying between them. The CDR3 region is CASGPSTINTQYF. CDR3 in DNA: TGCGCCAGCGGTCCATCTACGATAAATACGCAGTATTTT.

The genes are TRBV6-1 and TRBJ1-2, with 12 bases identical to TRBD1. This CDR3 has 15 amino acids. CDR1 and CDR2 (germline): MNHNS, SASEGT. Trimming removed 5 bases from V and 8 bases from J; junction bases left unmatched: 9. The CDR3 region is CASSPGTGGLGGYTF. CDR3 nucleotides: TGTGCCAGCAGTCCCGGGACAGGGGGCCTCGGGGGCTACACCTTC.

The chain recombines TRBV5-4 with TRBJ1-2; perhaps TRBD1 as D (6 bases). V lost 0 bases and J lost 3, with 15 bases in between. Germline V gene sequence: CDR1 SGHNT, CDR2 YYREEE (reference sequence). CDR3 size: 16 residues. The CDR3 bases are TGTGCCAGCAGCTTGGAGGGGGACGGAGGAGACTATGGCTACACCTTC. It translates to CASSLEGDGGDYGYTF. The entire variable domain, with the rest obtained from reference TRBV5-4 and TRBJ1-2, is as follows: ETGVTQSPTHLIKTRGQQVTLRCSSQSGHNTVSWYQQALGQGPQFIFQYYREEENGRGNFPPRFSGLQFPNYSSELNVNALELDDSALYLCASSLEGDGGDYGYTFGSGTRLTVV.

The chain links TRBV25-1 to TRBJ2-5; TRBD2 agrees at 9 bases. The CDR3 spans 13 residues. Germline CDR1 and CDR2: MGHDK and SYGVNS. The trim removed 8 bases at V and 1 base at J, leaving 2 bases unmatched. CDR3 loop: CASGAGGQETQYF. In DNA form, the CDR3 reads TGTGCCAGCGGAGCGGGGGGCCAAGAGACCCAGTACTTC. Filled out from reference TRBV25-1 and TRBJ2-5, the complete variable domain reads EADIYQTPRYLVIGTGKKITLECSQTMGHDKMYWYQQDPGMELHLIHYSYGVNSTEKGDLSSESTVSRIRTEHFPLTLESARPSHTSQYLCASGAGGQETQYFGPGTRLLVL.

CDR3 sequence reads: CASSLRFDRGPPYEQYF. The DNA for the CDR3 is TGTGCCAGCAGTTTACGCTTCGACAGGGGGCCTCCCTACGAGCAGTACTTC. The rearrangement links TRBV27 to TRBJ2-7; TRBD1 aligns across 10 bases. The CDR3 is 17 amino acids. J lost 2 bases, V lost 2 bases, and 9 bases had no gene match. Germline loops: CDR1 MNHEY, CDR2 SMNVEV (reference sequence).

J is TRBJ1-1 and V is TRBV19; 8 nucleotides match TRBD1. CDR1 and CDR2 (germline): LNHDA, SQIVND (reference sequence). This CDR3 is built from 16 residues. V dropped 5 bases and J dropped 8; count of bases not matched to a gene: 16. CDR3 amino acids: CASSFWTGWGRMEAFF. As DNA, the CDR3 is TGTGCCAGTAGTTTCTGGACAGGGTGGGGGAGAATGGAAGCTTTCTTT.

The J gene is TRBJ2-7, the V gene TRBV5-1; 10 bases match TRBD2. CDR3 size: 18 residues. From germline, CDR1 is SGHRS and CDR2 YFSETQ. V shed 4 bases and J 0 bases; nucleotides not matched to a gene: 13. In DNA, the CDR3 is TGCGCCAGCAGCAAATTCCGGACTAGCGGTAATAGCTCCTACGAGCAGTACTTC. This gives the protein CASSKFRTSGNSSYEQYF.

V usage is TRBV11-1 and J usage is TRBJ1-1, with a possible D match to TRBD1 (6 bases). V was pared by 6 bases and J by 12 bases, with 20 bases between. Germline V gene data show CDR1 as SGHAT and CDR2 as FQDESV (reference sequence). This CDR3 spans 13 amino acids. The CDR3 reads CASSSRQGRLTFF. For the CDR3, the DNA is TGTGCCAGCAGTTCCAGGCAGGGGCGGTTAACTTTCTTT.

The rearrangement links TRBV10-3 to TRBJ2-2; D remains unclear. Germline V gives CDR1 ENHRY, CDR2 SYGVKD. The CDR3 sequence is 15 residues long. V was pared by 4 bases and J by 0 bases, with 9 bases between. CDR3 in amino acids: CAISARQSNTGELFF. In DNA form, the CDR3 reads TGTGCCATCAGTGCCCGACAATCGAACACCGGGGAGCTGTTTTTT.

V is TRBV9 and J is TRBJ1-3, with a tentative D call TRBD1 (6 bases). V lost 0 bases and J lost 3, with 13 bases in between. Germline CDR1 and CDR2: SGDLS and YYNGEE. The CDR3 extends over 16 amino acids. CDR3 sequence (DNA): TGTGCCAGCAGCGTAGCGTCCAGGGGCGGTGGAAACACCATATATTTT. This translates into CASSVASRGGGNTIYF.

The rearrangement uses TRBV27 and TRBJ1-4, with TRBD1 matching over 7 bases. This CDR3 contains 15 residues. The germline V gene encodes CDR1 MNHEY and CDR2 SMNVEV (reference sequence). With V trimmed by 5 bases and J by 0 bases, 3 bases remained unmatched. CDR3 DNA sequence: TGTGCCAGCAGTAACAGGGGCGCAACTAATGAAAAACTGTTTTTT. Translating gives CASSNRGATNEKLFF. The full variable domain, completed using reference TRBV27 and TRBJ1-4, is EAQVTQNPRYLITVTGKKLTVTCSQNMNHEYMSWYRQDPGLGLRQIYYSMNVEVTDKGDVPEGYKVSRKEKRNFPLILESPSPNQTSLYFCASSNRGATNEKLFFGSGTQLSVL.

J is TRBJ1-1 and V is TRBV29-1; D not certain. V was trimmed by 3 bases and J by 3 bases, leaving 5 bases between them. The CDR3 sequence is 11 residues long. Germline CDR1 reads SQVTM; CDR2 reads ANQGSEA. CDR3 coding DNA: TGCAGCGTTGACCAGTACACTGAAGCTTTCTTT. Its protein product is CSVDQYTEAFF.

This chain uses TRBV2 with TRBJ2-2, with 11 bases fitting TRBD2. The V gene's germline CDR1 is SNHLY and CDR2 FYNNEI. V was clipped by 4 bases and J by 0 bases; unmatched bases: 7. This CDR3 is built from 18 residues. CDR3 DNA: TGTGCCAGCAGTGGGGTTAGCGGGGGGGCGACGAACACCGGGGAGCTGTTTTTT. Protein product: CASSGVSGGATNTGELFF.

This chain's CDR3 is CASSLRGETQYF. DNA for the CDR3: TGTGCCAGCAGCTTAAGGGGGGAGACCCAGTACTTC. The rearrangement links TRBV7-6 to TRBJ2-5; D possibly corresponds to TRBD1 (6 bases). Germline V gives CDR1 SGHVS, CDR2 FNYEAQ. CDR3 length: 12 residues. Trimming removed 2 bases from V and 5 bases from J, with 6 bases in between.

This chain joins TRBV12-5 and TRBJ1-6; D unclear. This CDR3 has 17 amino acids. The V gene's germline CDR1 is LGHNT and CDR2 FRNRAP. V was trimmed by 3 bases and J by 1 base, leaving 13 bases between them. Here the CDR3 reads CASGFMRVASYNSPLHF. The CDR3 nucleotides read TGTGCTAGTGGTTTCATGAGGGTGGCGTCCTATAATTCACCCCTCCACTTT. Full variable domain (rest looked up from reference TRBV12-5 and TRBJ1-6): DARVTQTPRHKVTEMGQEVTMRCQPILGHNTVFWYRQTMMQGLELLAYFRNRAPLDDSGMPKDRFSAEMPDATLATLKIQPSEPRDSAVYFCASGFMRVASYNSPLHFGNGTRLTVT.

The V and J genes are TRBV7-9 and TRBJ1-1; D is unresolved. V was clipped by 5 bases and J by 4 bases, with 14 bases between them. Per germline, CDR1 SEHNR and CDR2 FQNEAQ (reference sequence). The CDR3 loop spans 14 amino acids. CDR3 protein: CASSDVPPGTEAFF. The CDR3 DNA follows: TGTGCCAGCAGCGATGTACCCCCCGGCACTGAAGCTTTCTTT.

Here the CDR3 reads CSATGAPGATF. The DNA for the CDR3 is TGCAGTGCGACAGGGGCCCCTGGGGCCACCTTC. This sequence joins TRBV20-1 and TRBJ1-2, with 8 bases identical to TRBD1. The V segment lost 6 bases and the J segment 13 bases; nucleotides outside the gene matches: 10. CDR3 length: 11 amino acids. Germline V gene data show CDR1 as DFQATT and CDR2 as SNEGSKA (reference sequence).

The genes are TRBV7-2 and TRBJ1-2; D not resolved. The germline V gene has CDR1 SGHTA and CDR2 FQGNSA. V lost 5 bases and J 0 bases, leaving 7 bases between the germline ends. The CDR3 is 13 residues long. CDR3: CASSQGANYGYTF. CDR3 coding DNA: TGTGCCAGCAGCCAAGGAGCTAACTATGGCTACACCTTC.